The clone carrying this TCR beta chain occurred a few times. The antigen is unknown. Germline V gene data show CDR1 as MNHNS and CDR2 as SASEGT. The CDR3 is 17 amino acids. V lost 3 bases to trimming and J lost 4 bases, with 19 bases between them. The source of the PBMCs was about 10 ml of fresh peripheral blood. The sample originates from a study of T cells in Graves' hyperthyroidism and ophthalmopathy. Regarding the study as a whole: Through a model of 13 V-J features, ophthalmopathy was separated from stable hyperthyroidism.

RNA transcripts yielded amplified TCR beta CDR3 regions. First-round RT-PCR with HTBI primers amplified the TCR CDR3 region. TCRdb independently ran MiXCR on the multiplex PCR reads; one entry per CDR3 protein. The sample lists approximately 600,000 distinct CDR3 sequences, around 15% occurring once. The TCR originated in a woman in her twenties or thirties with Graves' hyperthyroidism. J is TRBJ1-3 and V is TRBV6-1, with D perhaps matching TRBD1 (6 bases). Sequenced sample: blood. CDR3 coding DNA: TGTGCCAGCAGTGAGGGGGGGGCCAATACGGGAGGAAACACCATATATTTT. It encodes CASSEGGANTGGNTIYF.